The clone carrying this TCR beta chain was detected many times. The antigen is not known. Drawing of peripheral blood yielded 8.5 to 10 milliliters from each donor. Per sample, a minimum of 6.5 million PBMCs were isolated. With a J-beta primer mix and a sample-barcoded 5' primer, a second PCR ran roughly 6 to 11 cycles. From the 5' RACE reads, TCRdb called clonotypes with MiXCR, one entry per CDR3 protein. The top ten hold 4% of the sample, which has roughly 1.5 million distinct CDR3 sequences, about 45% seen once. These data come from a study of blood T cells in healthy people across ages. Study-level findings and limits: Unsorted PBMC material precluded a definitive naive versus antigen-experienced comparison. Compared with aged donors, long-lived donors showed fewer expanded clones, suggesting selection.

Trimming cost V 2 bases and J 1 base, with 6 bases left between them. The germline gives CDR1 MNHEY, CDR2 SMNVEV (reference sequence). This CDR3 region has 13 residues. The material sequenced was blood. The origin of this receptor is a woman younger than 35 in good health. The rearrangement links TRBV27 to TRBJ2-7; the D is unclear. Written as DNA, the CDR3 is TGTGCCAGCAGTTTACGGCAGTCCTACGAGCAGTACTTC. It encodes CASSLRQSYEQYF.